This TCR beta chain was obtained from a study of blood T cell repertoires in COVID-19. About the research overall: COVID-19 samples collected from the United States, Italy and Spain covered acute and convalescent phases.

V was cut by 0 bases and J by 5 bases, with 12 bases left in between. CDR3 length equals 16 residues. Germline V gene data show CDR1 as SGHRS and CDR2 as YFSETQ. Per the authors' pipeline: It was from reference gene primer amplification that nucleated cell counts were estimated. The data were produced by immunoSEQ multiplex PCR, yet TCRdb's version contains in-frame clones alone and is incomplete. V and J calls and clone size are as listed in that table; D and trimming were resolved from the DNA. The sample includes roughly 240,000 clones, 86% of them seen just once. Material: peripheral blood. This clonotype was obtained from a woman aged 25 to 39 who had recovered from COVID-19. The chain recombines TRBV5-1 with TRBJ1-6; TRBD1 might be the D (5 bases). The CDR3 loop reads CASSLDGAGNNSPLHF. The CDR3 DNA sequence: TGCGCCAGCAGCTTGGATGGGGCCGGCAATAATTCACCCCTCCACTTT.